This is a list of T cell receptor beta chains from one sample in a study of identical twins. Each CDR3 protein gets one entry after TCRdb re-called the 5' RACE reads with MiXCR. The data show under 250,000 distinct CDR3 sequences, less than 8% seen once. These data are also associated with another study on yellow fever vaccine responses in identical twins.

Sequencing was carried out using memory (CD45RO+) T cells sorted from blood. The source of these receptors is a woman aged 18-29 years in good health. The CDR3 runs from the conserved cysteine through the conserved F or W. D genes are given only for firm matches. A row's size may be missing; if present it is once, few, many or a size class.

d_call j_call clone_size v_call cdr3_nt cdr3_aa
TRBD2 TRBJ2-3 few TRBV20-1 TGCAGTGCTCCACAATTGACTAGCGGGAGGGGCACAGATACGCAGTATTTT CSAPQLTSGRGTDTQYF
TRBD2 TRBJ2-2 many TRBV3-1 TGTGCCAGCAGCCAAGAGGGTGGACTAGCGGCCCAGACCGGGGAGCTGTTTTTT CASSQEGGLAAQTGELFF
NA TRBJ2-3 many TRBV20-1 TGCAGTGCACCTCGATACAGGGGGGCTAGCGGGCCTGGAAGCACAGATACGCAGTATTTT CSAPRYRGASGPGSTDTQYF
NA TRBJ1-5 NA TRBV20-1 TGCAGTGCTAGAGATTACCAGTCGCAGCCCCAGCATTTT CSARDYQSQPQHF
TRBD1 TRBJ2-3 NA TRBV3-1 TGTGCCAGCAGTCCAACCCACAGGGGCGGCGCAGATACGCAGTATTTT CASSPTHRGGADTQYF
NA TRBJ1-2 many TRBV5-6 TGTGCCAGCAGCTTGTCGGGGGATGGCTACACCTTC CASSLSGDGYTF
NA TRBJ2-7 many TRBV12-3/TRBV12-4 TGTGCCAGCAGTTCCCCCGTCAGGAGGGGGACCTACGAGCAGTACTTC CASSSPVRRGTYEQYF
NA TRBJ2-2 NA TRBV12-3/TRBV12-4 TGTGCCAGCAGTGGAAGTGATAACACCGGGGAGCTGTTTTTT CASSGSDNTGELFF
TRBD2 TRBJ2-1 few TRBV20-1 TGCAGTGCCCCCCAGACTAGCGGGAGGAAATATGAGCAGTTCTTC CSAPQTSGRKYEQFF
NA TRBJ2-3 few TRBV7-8 TGTGCCAGCAGCTTATCGGTCCCGAGGGATACGCAGTATTTT CASSLSVPRDTQYF
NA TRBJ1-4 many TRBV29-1 TGCAGCGTTGGAGGCAGGGGCGCTAATGAAAAACTGTTTTTT CSVGGRGANEKLFF
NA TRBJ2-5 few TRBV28 TGTGCCAGCAGTGAAAGACAGGGAGGACGAGAGACCCAGTACTTC CASSERQGGRETQYF
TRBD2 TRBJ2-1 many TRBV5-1 TGCGCCAGCAGCTTTGTCGCGGGAGCCAATGAGCAGTTCTTC CASSFVAGANEQFF
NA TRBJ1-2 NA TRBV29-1 TGCAGCGTTGACGGGCTGGAGGGCGCGTCATCCTATGGCTACACCTTC CSVDGLEGASSYGYTF
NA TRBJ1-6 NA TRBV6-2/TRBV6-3 TGTGCCAGCAGTTATCGACAGAAATCCTATAATTCACCCCTCCACTTT CASSYRQKSYNSPLHF
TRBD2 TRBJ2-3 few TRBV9 TGTGCCAGCAGCCCACTCCCTGGGACTAGCGGGGGGGTGGGGCCAGATACGCAGTATTTT CASSPLPGTSGGVGPDTQYF
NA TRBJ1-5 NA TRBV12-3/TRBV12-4 TGTGCCAGCAGTTCACAGGGAAATCAGCCCCAGCATTTT CASSSQGNQPQHF
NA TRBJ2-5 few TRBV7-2 TGTGCCAGCAGCTTAAGCGTAGGAGAGACCCAGTACTTC CASSLSVGETQYF
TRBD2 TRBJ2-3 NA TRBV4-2 TGTGCCAGCAGCCGAGCGGGGGCGAGGGACACAGATACGCAGTATTTT CASSRAGARDTDTQYF
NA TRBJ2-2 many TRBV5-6 TGTGCCAGCACCAAAGGTGGGGTGACCGGGGAGCTGTTTTTT CASTKGGVTGELFF
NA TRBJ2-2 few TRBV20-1 TGCAGTGCTATGTTCAGGGGTCGGACCGGGGAGCTGTTTTTT CSAMFRGRTGELFF
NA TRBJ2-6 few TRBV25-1 TGTGCCAGCAGTGAATTCGCGACCCGAAGCTCTGGGGCCAACGTCCTGACTTTC CASSEFATRSSGANVLTF
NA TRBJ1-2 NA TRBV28 TGTGCCAGCAGTTCCCGACAGGCGCCTAGTGGCTACACCTTC CASSSRQAPSGYTF
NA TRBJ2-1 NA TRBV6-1 TGTGCCAGCAGTGATAGTAATCCCTCCTACAATGAGCAGTTCTTC CASSDSNPSYNEQFF
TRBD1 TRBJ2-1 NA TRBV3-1 TGTGCCAGCAGCCCGAGGGCAGGGGGCGCGTATGAGCAGTTCTTC CASSPRAGGAYEQFF
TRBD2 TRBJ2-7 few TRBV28 TGTGCCAGCAGTTCACTAGCGGGTACGAACGAGCAGTACTTC CASSSLAGTNEQYF
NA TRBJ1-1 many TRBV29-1 TGCAGCGGATCAGCGGGACAACACACTGAAGCTTTCTTT CSGSAGQHTEAFF
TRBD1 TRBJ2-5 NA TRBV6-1 TGTGCCAGCAGGACAGGGGGCTCGGAGACCCAGTACTTC CASRTGGSETQYF
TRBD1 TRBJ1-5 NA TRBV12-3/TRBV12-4 TGTGCCAGCAGAAGATTTACAGGGGACGCACCCAATAGCAATCAGCCCCAGCATTTT CASRRFTGDAPNSNQPQHF
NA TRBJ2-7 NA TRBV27 TGTGCCAGCAGTTTGGGCGGGATGGGCTACGAGCAGTACTTC CASSLGGMGYEQYF
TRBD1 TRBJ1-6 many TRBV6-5 TGTGCCAGCAGTTATTCCGGGACAGGGAGCTCCTATAATTCACCCCTCCACTTT CASSYSGTGSSYNSPLHF
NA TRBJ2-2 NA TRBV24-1 TGTGCCACCAGTGATCCCCCTTCTAGCGCCGGGGAGCTGTTTTTT CATSDPPSSAGELFF
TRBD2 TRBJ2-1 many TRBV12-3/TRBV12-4 TGTGCCAGCAGTCCGACTAGCACGGCCCACAATGAGCAGTTCTTC CASSPTSTAHNEQFF
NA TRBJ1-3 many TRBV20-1 TGCAGTGAGGGGGGCGGAAACACCATATATTTT CSEGGGNTIYF
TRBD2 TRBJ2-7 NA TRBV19 TGTGCCAGTGCATCCCTGGGACTAGCGGACGAGCAGTACTTC CASASLGLADEQYF
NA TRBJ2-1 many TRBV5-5 TGTGCCAGCAGCCCGGACGGCTACAATGAGCAGTTCTTC CASSPDGYNEQFF
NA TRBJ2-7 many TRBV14 TGTGCCAGCAGCCAAGGGAGCGGCTTCTCCTACGAGCAGTACTTC CASSQGSGFSYEQYF
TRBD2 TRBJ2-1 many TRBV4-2 TGTGCCAGCAGCCAAGAACCCAGCGGGAGTACACATGAGCAGTTCTTC CASSQEPSGSTHEQFF
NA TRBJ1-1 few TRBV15 TGTGCCACCAGCAGAGATGGAGAGGACACTGAAGCTTTCTTT CATSRDGEDTEAFF
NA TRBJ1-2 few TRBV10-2 TGCGCCAGCAGTGAATCGGTGGAGCACTATGGCTACACCTTC CASSESVEHYGYTF
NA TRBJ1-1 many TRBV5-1 TGCGCCAGCAGCTTGGAGCTTTGGGGAAATACTGAAGCTTTCTTT CASSLELWGNTEAFF
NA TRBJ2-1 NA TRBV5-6 TGTGCCAGCAGCTTGGGGATCCTGCAGTTCTTC CASSLGILQFF
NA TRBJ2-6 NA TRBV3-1 TGTGCCAGCAGCCTTGGGCCTACAGGGAGCTCTGGGGCCAACGTCCTGACTTTC CASSLGPTGSSGANVLTF